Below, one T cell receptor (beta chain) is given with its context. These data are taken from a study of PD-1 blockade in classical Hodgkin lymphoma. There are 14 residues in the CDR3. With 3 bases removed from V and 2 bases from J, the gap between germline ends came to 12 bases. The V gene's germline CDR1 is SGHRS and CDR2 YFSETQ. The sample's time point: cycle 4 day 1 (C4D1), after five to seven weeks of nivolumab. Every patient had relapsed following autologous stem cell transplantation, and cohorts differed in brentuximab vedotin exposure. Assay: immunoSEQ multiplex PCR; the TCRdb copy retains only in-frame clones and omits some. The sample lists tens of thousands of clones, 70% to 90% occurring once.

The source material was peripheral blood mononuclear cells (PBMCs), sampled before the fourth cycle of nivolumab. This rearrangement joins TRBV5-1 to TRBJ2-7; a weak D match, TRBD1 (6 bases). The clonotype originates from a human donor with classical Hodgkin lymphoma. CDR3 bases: TGCGCCAGCAGCTCGACAGGCGCAGCCTACGAGCAGTACTTC. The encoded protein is CASSSTGAAYEQYF.